The next 9 T cell receptor beta chains were all read from a single sample in a study of blood T cell repertoires in COVID-19. Profiled with immunoSEQ multiplex PCR; TCRdb holds only in-frame clones, not every one. The sample records approximately 250,000 clones, 75% to 85% being singletons. Sequenced: peripheral blood. The receptors originated from a human donor in a cohort sampled during active COVID-19.

The chain carries TRBV11-3 and TRBJ2-1; 8 nucleotides line up with TRBD2. Germline CDR1 is SGHNT and CDR2 is YENEEA. The CDR3 sequence is 17 residues long. The V gene end was trimmed by 2 bases and the J gene end by 7 bases; junction bases not matched to a gene: 13. In DNA, the CDR3 is TGTGCCAGCAGCTTAAGGGGTCCAGCGGGGGATATAAATGAGCAGTTCTTC. This sequence encodes CASSLRGPAGDINEQFF.

V gene TRBV4-1 combines with J gene TRBJ1-1; 10 nucleotides match TRBD1. Germline values: CDR1 MGHRA, CDR2 YSYEKL. This CDR3 comprises 14 residues. The V gene end was trimmed by 1 base and the J gene end by 13 bases; junction bases not matched to a gene: 9. The CDR3 bases are TGCGCCAGCAGCCAAGTCGGGGACAGGGGTAAGGGTTTCTTT. Translating gives CASSQVGDRGKGFF.

The chain combines TRBV7-8 with TRBJ2-5; 12 bases match TRBD1. The germline gives CDR1 SGHVS, CDR2 FQNEAQ. Trimming cost V 3 bases and J 2 bases; bases outside gene matches: 10. CDR3 length equals 18 residues. Here the CDR3 reads CASSFLTWDRGRQETQYF. The CDR3 bases are TGTGCCAGCAGCTTCTTAACTTGGGACAGGGGGCGGCAAGAGACCCAGTACTTC.

The chain employs TRBV18 and TRBJ1-2, with D perhaps TRBD1 (6 bases). From germline, CDR1 is KGHSH and CDR2 LQKENI. Trimming took 2 bases from V and 5 from J, leaving 18 bases between them. The CDR3 consists of 16 residues. CDR3 DNA sequence: TGTGCCAGCTCACCAGGTACCGGCAGGGGCCTATATGGCTACACCTTC. Protein: CASSPGTGRGLYGYTF.

This chain connects TRBV12-5 to TRBJ2-3; D gene unclear. Germline CDR1 reads LGHNT; CDR2 reads FRNRAP. CDR3 length equals 13 residues. V was clipped by 9 bases and J by 0 bases, with 10 bases between them. The CDR3: CASHKTSTDTQYF. The CDR3 DNA reads TGTGCTAGCCACAAGACTAGCACAGATACGCAGTATTTT. The full variable domain, its missing parts supplied by reference TRBV12-5 and TRBJ2-3, is DARVTQTPRHKVTEMGQEVTMRCQPILGHNTVFWYRQTMMQGLELLAYFRNRAPLDDSGMPKDRFSAEMPDATLATLKIQPSEPRDSAVYFCASHKTSTDTQYFGPGTRLTVL.

This sequence joins TRBV2 and TRBJ1-1, with a tentative D call TRBD1 (6 bases). Trimming left V 0 bases short and J 10 bases short, with 15 bases between. The CDR3 is 14 residues long. CDR1 is SNHLY and CDR2 is FYNNEI in the germline V gene. CDR3 bases: TGTGCCAGCAGTGAAGCGAGAGGGGGAAGAGGAGCTTTCTTT. This sequence encodes CASSEARGGRGAFF.

This clone was seen once. The chain combines TRBV27 with TRBJ1-2; TRBD1 matches 7 bases. J lost 6 bases, V lost 3 bases, and 7 bases had no gene match. The germline V gene encodes CDR1 MNHEY and CDR2 SMNVEV (reference sequence). The CDR3 is made up of 14 amino acids. CDR3 protein: CASSFLDRVNGYTF. The CDR3 nucleotides read TGTGCCAGCAGTTTCCTTGACAGGGTTAATGGCTACACCTTC.

Here the CDR3 reads CASSPGTGSNEQFF. CDR3 bases: TGTGCCAGCAGCCCAGGGACAGGTTCAAATGAGCAGTTCTTC. V usage is TRBV9 and J usage is TRBJ2-1; 8 bases align to TRBD1. The ends lost 4 bases at V and 7 bases at J; junction bases unmatched: 7. CDR1 and CDR2 (germline): SGDLS, YYNGEE. This CDR3 has 14 amino acids.

This chain uses TRBV24-1 with TRBJ2-1; D is possibly TRBD2 (5 bases). The V gene lost 5 bases and the J gene lost 9 bases, with 10 bases spanning the gap. The germline CDR1 and CDR2 sequences are KGHDR and SFDVKD. This CDR3 has 12 residues. The CDR3 sequence is CATSGGISEQFF. The CDR3 DNA is TGTGCCACCAGTGGAGGGATTAGTGAGCAGTTCTTC.